The source of this T cell receptor (beta chain) is a study of neurological immune-mediated disorders (dated by TCRdb to between 2018 and 2021). About the study as a whole: Using UMI-based sequencing, the study compared peripheral blood TCR-beta repertoires from patients with HTLV-I-associated myelopathy (HAM/TSP), patients with multiple sclerosis, and healthy controls. Longitudinal HAM/TSP and healthy donors were sampled at 3 time-points each (about 3-45 month intervals). Of the approximately 65 subjects in the cohort, around 14 were HAM/TSP patients, about 34 were multiple sclerosis patients, and around 20 were healthy controls. The 85 to 110 TCR-beta libraries included longitudinal samples, technical triplicates and paired sorted CD4+ and CD8+ T-cell subsets alongside PBMC samples. On the study overall, not on this receptor specifically: No identical CDR3 amino acid sequences were shared among expanded clones across subjects, suggesting private TCR-beta repertoires in all groups. TCR clonal expansion was greatest in HAM/TSP patients and smallest in MS patients, who ranked below even healthy controls.

The intended sense of this specimen's time point label: longitudinal time-point 2. Healthy controls were blood bank volunteers in Maryland, USA. For unsorted PBMC libraries, 2 million PBMCs were used after storage in RNAlater at -80 degrees C until RNA extraction. Peripheral blood was subjected to Ficoll-Hypaque density gradient centrifugation to isolate PBMCs, which were then cryopreserved in liquid nitrogen. There are many counts of this clonotype. Its antigen remains undetermined. Base qualities are not provided; no much larger clone lies one nucleotide away. To synthesize cDNA, template-switch 5'RACE was performed with a primer carrying a 10-nucleotide random unique molecular identifier so that each TCR transcript was tagged. Over 180 million TCR-beta sequences, covering 15-18 subjects, were produced in each sequencing run. The RNeasy kit was used for extraction of total RNA. The KAPA Real-time Library Amplification kit was used to amplify TCR-beta VDJ regions with primers for the TCR constant region and the 5'RACE anchor. Sample indexes and Illumina adaptors were added in a first PCR, after which library yield was increased in a second PCR. After purification with Ampure beads, the TCR product of roughly 650 bp was size-selected on a 2% E-gel SizeSelection system. Before pooling, libraries had their quality checked on a Bioanalyzer, their concentration measured with Qubit, and their quantity determined with the Kapa Library Quantification kit. Libraries were sequenced paired-end 2 x 150 bp on an Illumina HiSeq 2500. To increase sequence diversity, about 25-31% phiX was spiked into each library pool. In the original analysis: The quality-filtered reads were processed with the UMI-based MiGEC pipeline, whose error correction step removed more than 75% of the raw TCR sequences. IMGT germline references were used for alignment of VDJ genes, and clonotypes were defined by a unique CDR3 amino acid sequence together with V-J genes. Clonal expansion, Shannon diversity and CDR3 relatedness were evaluated with VDJtools (CalcPairwiseDistances, ClusterSamples), while phylogenetic trees were built in CLCbio workbench. Expanded clones were defined as having at least 8 unique UMIs, based on coefficient-of-variation modelling across technical triplicates. In-frame beta chains were kept once TCRdb had trimmed the public reads at Q25 with fastp and called clones with MiXCR. Here each entry gathers all rows of one CDR3 protein and keeps the most common genes and DNA. In this record, the V and J calls reflect TCRdb's handling and not the investigators' own analysis. The sample profile shows some 60,000 distinct CDR3 sequences; about 8.9% of them were found once. The top ten constitute around 12% of the sample.

CDR1 is given as SGHKS and CDR2 as YYEKEE, both from the germline V gene (reference sequence). The CDR3 measures 13 amino acids from cysteine to phenylalanine. The DNA shown is the 39-base CDR3, in frame from base 1. Trimming costs V 1 base and J 7 bases, and their ends lie 6 bases apart. The sample was PBMCs. The clonotype comes from a young man in good health. The V and J genes are TRBV5-5 and TRBJ1-6; the D gene identity is not certain. The nucleotide sequence is TGTGCCAGCAGCTTGTTACAGAATTCACCCCTCCACTTT. Its coded protein is CASSLLQNSPLHF.